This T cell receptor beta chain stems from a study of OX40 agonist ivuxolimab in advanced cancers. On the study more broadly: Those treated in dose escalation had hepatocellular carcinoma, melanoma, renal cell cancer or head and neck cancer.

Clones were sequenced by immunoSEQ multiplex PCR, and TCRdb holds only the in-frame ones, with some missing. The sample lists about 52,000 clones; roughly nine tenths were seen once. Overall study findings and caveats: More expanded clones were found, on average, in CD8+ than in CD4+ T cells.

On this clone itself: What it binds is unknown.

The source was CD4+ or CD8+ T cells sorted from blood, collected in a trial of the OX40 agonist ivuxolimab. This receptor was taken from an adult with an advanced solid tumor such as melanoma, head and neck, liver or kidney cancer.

The CDR3 here is CASSVEANAGSYNEQFF. The CDR3 nucleotides read TGTGCCAGCAGCGTAGAGGCTAACGCGGGATCCTACAATGAGCAGTTCTTC. This chain joins TRBV9 and TRBJ2-1; D is perhaps TRBD2 (6 bases). Trimming removed 0 bases from V and 1 base from J, with 14 bases in between. There are 17 residues in the CDR3. Germline V CDR1 and CDR2: SGDLS, YYNGEE.